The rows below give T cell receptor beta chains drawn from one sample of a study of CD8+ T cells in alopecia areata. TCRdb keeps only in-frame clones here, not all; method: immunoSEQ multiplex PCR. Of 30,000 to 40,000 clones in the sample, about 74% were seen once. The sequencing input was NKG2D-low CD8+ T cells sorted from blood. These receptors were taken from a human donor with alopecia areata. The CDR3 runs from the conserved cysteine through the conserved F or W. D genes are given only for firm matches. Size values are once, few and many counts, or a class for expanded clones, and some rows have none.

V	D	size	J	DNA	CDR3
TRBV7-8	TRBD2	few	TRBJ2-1	TGTGCCAGCAGCTTAGACCCGGGACTAGTGTCTTACAATGAGCAGTTCTTC	CASSLDPGLVSYNEQFF
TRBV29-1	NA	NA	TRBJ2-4	TGCAGCGTTGATTTTGGCGACAGACGATTCGGCATTCAGTACTTC	CSVDFGDRRFGIQYF
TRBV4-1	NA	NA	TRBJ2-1	TGCGCCAGCAGCCAATTATTAGCGGAAAGCTCCTACAATGAGCAGTTCTTC	CASSQLLAESSYNEQFF
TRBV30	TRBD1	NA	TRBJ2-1	TGTGCCTGGAGCGCGGGACAGGGATACAATGAGCAGTTCTTC	CAWSAGQGYNEQFF
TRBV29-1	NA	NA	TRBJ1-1	TGCAGCGTTGGCCCAAATTCGGGTGAAGCTTTCTTT	CSVGPNSGEAFF
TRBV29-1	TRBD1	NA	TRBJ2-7	TGCAGCGCAGACAGGGCCTACGAGCAGTACTTC	CSADRAYEQYF
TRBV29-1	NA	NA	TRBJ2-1	TGCAGCGTTGAACTAGGGATTGATGAGCAGTTCTTC	CSVELGIDEQFF
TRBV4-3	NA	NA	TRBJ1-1	TGCGCCAGCAGCCAAGTCGGTACAGGCTCTCTGGGGGCTTTCTTT	CASSQVGTGSLGAFF
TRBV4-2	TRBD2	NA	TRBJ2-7	TGTGCCAGCAGCCGCTGGGGGACTAGCGGACCCTACGAGCAGTACTTC	CASSRWGTSGPYEQYF
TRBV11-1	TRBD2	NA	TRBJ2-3	TGTGCCAGCAGCTGGACTAGCGGGGGGACAGATACGCAGTATTTT	CASSWTSGGTDTQYF
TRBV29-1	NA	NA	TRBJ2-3	TGCAGCGTTGAAGGCAGGGACTTTAGAACAGATACGCAGTATTTT	CSVEGRDFRTDTQYF
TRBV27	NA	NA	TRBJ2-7	TGTGCCAGCAGTTTAGCACAACCCTACGAGCAGTACTTC	CASSLAQPYEQYF
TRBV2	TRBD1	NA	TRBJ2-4	TGTGCCAGCAGACTCCATACAGGGGGCGCCCCAAACATTCAGTACTTC	CASRLHTGGAPNIQYF
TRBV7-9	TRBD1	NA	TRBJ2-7	TGTGCCAGCAGCGGTGACAGGGGAGACCCTCATTCCTACGAGCAGTACTTC	CASSGDRGDPHSYEQYF
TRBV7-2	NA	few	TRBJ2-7	TGTGCCAGCAGCTTACACGGGGGGCGCGAGCAGTACTTC	CASSLHGGREQYF
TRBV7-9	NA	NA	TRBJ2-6	TGTGCCAGCAGCTACACAGGGCCTGGGGCCAACGTCCTGACTTTC	CASSYTGPGANVLTF
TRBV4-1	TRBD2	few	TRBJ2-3	TGCGCCAGCAGCCAAGCTGCGGGAGGCACAGATACGCAGTATTTT	CASSQAAGGTDTQYF
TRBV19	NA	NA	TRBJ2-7	TGTGCCAGTAGTATGGGGATCCCCTACGAGCAGTACTTC	CASSMGIPYEQYF
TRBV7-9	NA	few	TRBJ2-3	TGTGCCAGCAGCCCACGGGTCCGCACAGATACGCAGTATTTT	CASSPRVRTDTQYF
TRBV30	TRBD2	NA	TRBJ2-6	TGTGCTGGGAGGGCTGGGGCCAACGTCCTGACTTTC	CAGRAGANVLTF
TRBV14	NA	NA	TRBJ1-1	TGTGCCAGCAGCCAAGAGGGCGGCTGGGGCACTGAAGCTTTCTTT	CASSQEGGWGTEAFF
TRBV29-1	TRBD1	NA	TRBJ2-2	TGCAGCACGAGACAGGGCGCGAACACCGGGGAGCTGTTTTTT	CSTRQGANTGELFF
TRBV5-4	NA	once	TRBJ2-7	TGTGCCAGCAGTTTGGACGGCCTGGGCCTCCAGGGGCAGTACTTC	CASSLDGLGLQGQYF
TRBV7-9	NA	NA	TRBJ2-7	TGTGCCAGCAGCCCCGGACAGTCCTACGAGCAGTACTTC	CASSPGQSYEQYF
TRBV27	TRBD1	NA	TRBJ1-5	TGTGCCAGCAGTTCTACCCAGACAGGGTGGAACCAGCCCCAGCATTTT	CASSSTQTGWNQPQHF
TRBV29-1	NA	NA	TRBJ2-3	TGCAGCGTCAGGGTCCCGGACAGCACAGATACGCAGTATTTT	CSVRVPDSTDTQYF
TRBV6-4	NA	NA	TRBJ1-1	TGTGCCAGCAGTGAAGCAGCCAACACTGAAGCTTTCTTT	CASSEAANTEAFF
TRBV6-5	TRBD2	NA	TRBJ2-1	TGTGCCAGCAGTTACGTAGCGGGAGGGTTAGATGAGCAGTTCTTC	CASSYVAGGLDEQFF
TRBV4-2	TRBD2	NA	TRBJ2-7	TGTGCCAGCAGCCAAGATCCAGCGGGGGGGTTCTCCTACGAGCAGTACTTC	CASSQDPAGGFSYEQYF
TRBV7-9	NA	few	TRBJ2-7	TGTGCCAGCAGCTGGGAAAGGGTCGGCGGGTGGGCTCGGTACGAGCAGTACTTC	CASSWERVGGWARYEQYF
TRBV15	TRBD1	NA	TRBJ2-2	TGTGCCACCAGCAGCGGGACAGATAACACCGGGGAGCTGTTTTTT	CATSSGTDNTGELFF
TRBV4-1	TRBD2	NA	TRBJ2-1	TGCGCCAGCAGCCAAGAGAGGGGACTAGTTTATGAGCAGTTCTTC	CASSQERGLVYEQFF
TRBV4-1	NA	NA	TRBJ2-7	TGCGCCAGCAGCCAAGGAAGTGTGCAGTACTTC	CASSQGSVQYF
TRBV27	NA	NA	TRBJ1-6	TGTGCCGCCCGTAGGGGGACCGGTAATTCACCCCTCCACTTT	CAARRGTGNSPLHF
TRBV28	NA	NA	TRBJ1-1	TGTGCCATCTCGAGGGGGTATACTGAAGCTTTCTTT	CAISRGYTEAFF
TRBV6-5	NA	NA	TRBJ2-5	TGTGCCAGCAGCCCGCCCGACGGACAAGAGACCCAGTACTTC	CASSPPDGQETQYF
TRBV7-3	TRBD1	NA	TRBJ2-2	TGTGCCAGCAGCCCAAGACAGGGGTCGAACACCGGGGAGCTGTTTTTT	CASSPRQGSNTGELFF
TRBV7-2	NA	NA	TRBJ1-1	TGTGCCAGCAGCTTAGTTGAACGGGGAGCAGACACTGAAGCTTTCTTT	CASSLVERGADTEAFF
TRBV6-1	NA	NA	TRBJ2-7	TGTGCCAGCAGTGGAGACAGTGCGAGCTCCTACGAGCAGTACTTC	CASSGDSASSYEQYF
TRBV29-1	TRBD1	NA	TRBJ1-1	TGCAGCGTGAGGACAGGACTCACTGAAGCTTTCTTT	CSVRTGLTEAFF
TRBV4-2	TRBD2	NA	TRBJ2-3	TGTGCCAGCAGCCCGACTAGCGGGACAGATACGCAGTATTTT	CASSPTSGTDTQYF
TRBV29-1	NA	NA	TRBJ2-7	TGCAGCGTTGAAGATCCACAGGCGACCCCCTACGAGCAGTACTTC	CSVEDPQATPYEQYF